This TCR beta chain stems from a study of radiation and T cells in renal cell carcinoma. Notes on the study in general: From baseline, blood top tumor clonotypes peaked at 2 weeks post-radiation.

Specified time point: baseline pretreatment blood. The treatment was: 15 Gy SBRT to primary tumor, nephrectomy 4 weeks later. Serial blood draws occurred at baseline and 2 and 4 weeks post-SBRT. Data came from immunoSEQ multiplex PCR; TCRdb stores just in-frame clones and leaves some out. Here the sample spans about 140,000 clones, approximately 87% being singletons. Points on this clone: Its target is unknown.

The V gene's germline CDR1 is SGHDN and CDR2 FVKESK. The ends were cut back, 4 bases at V and 7 bases at J, with 7 bases in the middle. CDR3 length equals 12 residues. This chain links TRBV14 with TRBJ1-4, with no clear D. The TCR sequence derives from a woman aged 45-60 years with renal cell carcinoma. The material was blood, obtained from a patient whose treatment included radiotherapy and nephrectomy. DNA of the CDR3: TGTGCCAGCAGCCTTCTCGGTGAAAAACTGTTTTTT. Its translation is CASSLLGEKLFF.